In its sample, the clone carrying this T cell receptor beta chain was seen once. Its target is not known. The source of the sample is a study of naive and memory T cell subsets. Study-wide results and limits: This RNA-based method may be sensitive to activation-related transcript changes.

TCR cDNA received a 3' ligated oligonucleotide that carried a UMI. Whole-blood samples were around 2.3 ml of peripheral blood from healthy adult volunteers. Cells were not sorted; total RNA input targeted roughly 1 to 1,100 ng. The SP2 primer and nested alpha and beta constant region primers amplified ligated cDNA in four rounds. TCRdb processed the 5' RACE reads anew with MiXCR; each CDR3 protein has one entry. The sample lists fewer than 40,000 distinct CDR3 sequences, 16% occurring once. Germline V gives CDR1 MNHEY, CDR2 SMNVEV (reference sequence). V was shortened by 3 bases and J by 8 bases, with 13 bases between the two germline ends. The length of the CDR3 is 13 residues.

The receptor comes from a female donor in good health. The V call is TRBV27, the J call TRBJ1-2; tentative D call: TRBD1 (5 bases). For the CDR3, the DNA is TGTGCCAGCAGTTTTCTGGGGGGAGGCGGCTACACCTTC. This translates into CASSFLGGGGYTF.